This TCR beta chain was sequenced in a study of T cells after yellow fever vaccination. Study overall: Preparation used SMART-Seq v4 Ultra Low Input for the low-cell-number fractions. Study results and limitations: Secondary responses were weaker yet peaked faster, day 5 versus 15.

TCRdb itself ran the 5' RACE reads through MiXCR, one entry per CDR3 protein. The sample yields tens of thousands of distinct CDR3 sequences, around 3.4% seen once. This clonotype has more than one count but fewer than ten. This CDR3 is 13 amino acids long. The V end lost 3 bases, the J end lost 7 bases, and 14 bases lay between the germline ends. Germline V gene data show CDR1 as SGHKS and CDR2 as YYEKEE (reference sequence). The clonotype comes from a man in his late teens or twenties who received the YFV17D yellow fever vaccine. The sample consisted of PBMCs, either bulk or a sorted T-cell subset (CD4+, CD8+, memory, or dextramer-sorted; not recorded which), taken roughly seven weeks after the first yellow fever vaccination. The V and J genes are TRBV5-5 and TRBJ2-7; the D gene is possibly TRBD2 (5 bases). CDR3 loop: CASSWGPREEQYF. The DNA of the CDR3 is TGTGCCAGCAGCTGGGGTCCGAGGGAGGAGCAGTACTTC. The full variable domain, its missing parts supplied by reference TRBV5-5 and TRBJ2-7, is DAGVTQSPTHLIKTRGQQVTLRCSPISGHKSVSWYQQVLGQGPQFIFQYYEKEERGRGNFPDRFSARQFPNYSSELNVNALLLGDSALYLCASSWGPREEQYFGPGTRLTVT.